This T cell receptor beta chain originates from a study of CDR3 diversity in severe acne. TCRdb reprocessed the PCR reads via MiXCR and lists one record per CDR3 protein. This repertoire shows 65,000 to 95,000 distinct CDR3 sequences, around 53% found once; its top ten account for approximately 15%. The CDR3 has 16 residues. CDR1 and CDR2 from the germline V gene are LNHNV and YYDKDF (reference sequence). V was pared by 3 bases and J by 1 base, with 7 bases of the junction left unmatched. The source is a male donor in good health, without acne. The chain recombines TRBV15 with TRBJ2-7, with 9 bases that match TRBD2. Sequenced input: blood. The CDR3 nucleotides read TGTGCCACCAGCAGGGAAGGACTAGCGACATCCTACGAGCAGTACTTC. Encoded protein: CATSREGLATSYEQYF.